The T cell receptor (beta chain) described here comes from a study of vaccination effects on CD4 cells after COVID-19. The germline V gene has CDR1 LGHDT and CDR2 YNNKEL (reference sequence). CDR3 length equals 16 residues. The J segment lost 5 bases and the V segment lost 4 bases, leaving 9 bases of the junction unmatched. CD4+ T cells were isolated after about nine days of culture. Assay: immunoSEQ multiplex PCR; the TCRdb copy retains only in-frame clones and omits some. The sample includes about 46,000 clones, 74% seen only once; the top ten take roughly 8.7%. Remarks on this clone: Its antigen is unidentified.

Sequencing used CD4+ T cells from PBMCs cultured without peptide, obtained before COVID-19 vaccination. V and J are TRBV3-1 (or the pseudogene TRBV3-2) and TRBJ2-3, with 10 bases aligning to TRBD2. This receptor was obtained from a human donor who had a prior SARS-CoV-2 infection. CDR3 loop: CASSPRAGGGGDTQYF. CDR3 nucleotide sequence: TGTGCCAGCAGCCCCCGAGCGGGGGGGGGTGGAGATACGCAGTATTTT.